This T cell receptor (beta chain) was obtained from a study of T cell changes during pregnancy in multiple sclerosis. Generated by immunoSEQ multiplex PCR, the TCRdb table keeps only in-frame clones and is missing some. The table includes 50,000 to 60,000 clones, 90% detected once. The source is a female donor in good health, enrolled as a control in a pregnancy study. The specimen was peripheral blood, collected in the first trimester of pregnancy.

CDR3 loop: CASKTGGKGNQPQHF. The CDR3 bases are TGTGCCAGCAAAACAGGGGGAAAGGGCAATCAGCCCCAGCATTTT. The rearrangement joins TRBV28 to TRBJ1-5; 8 bases agree with TRBD1. V dropped 7 bases and J dropped 2; count of bases not matched to a gene: 7. This CDR3 has 15 residues. Germline V lookup: CDR1 MDHEN, CDR2 SYDVKM.